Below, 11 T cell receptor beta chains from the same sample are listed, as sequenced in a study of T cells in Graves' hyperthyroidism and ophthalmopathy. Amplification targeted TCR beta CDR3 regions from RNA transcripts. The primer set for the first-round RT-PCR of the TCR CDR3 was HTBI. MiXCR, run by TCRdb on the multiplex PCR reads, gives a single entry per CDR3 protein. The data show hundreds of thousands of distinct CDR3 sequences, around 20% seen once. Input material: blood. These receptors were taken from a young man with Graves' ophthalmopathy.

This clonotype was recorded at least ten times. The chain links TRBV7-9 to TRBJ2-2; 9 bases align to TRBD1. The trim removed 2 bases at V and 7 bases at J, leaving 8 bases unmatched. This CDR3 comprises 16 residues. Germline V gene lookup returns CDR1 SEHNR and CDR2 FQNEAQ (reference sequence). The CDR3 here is CASSLSPGQGIGELFF. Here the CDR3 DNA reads TGTGCCAGCAGCTTAAGCCCGGGACAGGGTATCGGGGAGCTGTTTTTT.

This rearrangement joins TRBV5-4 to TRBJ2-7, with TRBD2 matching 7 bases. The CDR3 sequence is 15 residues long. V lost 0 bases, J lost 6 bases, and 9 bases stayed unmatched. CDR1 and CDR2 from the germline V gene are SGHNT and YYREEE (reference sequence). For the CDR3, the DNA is TGTGCCAGCAGCTTGGAGGGAGGGCCTGAGCGCGAGCAGTACTTC. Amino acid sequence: CASSLEGGPEREQYF.

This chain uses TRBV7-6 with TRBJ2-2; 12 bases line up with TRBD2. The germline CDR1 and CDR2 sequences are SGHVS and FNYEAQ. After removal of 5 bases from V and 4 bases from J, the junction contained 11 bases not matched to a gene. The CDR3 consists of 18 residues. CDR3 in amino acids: CASSPGTSGSPFTGELFF. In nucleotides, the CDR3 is TGTGCCAGCAGCCCCGGGACTAGCGGGTCCCCCTTCACCGGGGAGCTGTTTTTT.

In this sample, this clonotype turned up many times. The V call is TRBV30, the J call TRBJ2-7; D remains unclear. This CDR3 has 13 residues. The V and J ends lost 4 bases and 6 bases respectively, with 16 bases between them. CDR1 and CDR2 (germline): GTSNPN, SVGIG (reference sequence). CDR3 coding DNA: TGTGCCTGGAAATTACAGCTGACCCTCGAGCAGTACTTC. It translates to CAWKLQLTLEQYF.

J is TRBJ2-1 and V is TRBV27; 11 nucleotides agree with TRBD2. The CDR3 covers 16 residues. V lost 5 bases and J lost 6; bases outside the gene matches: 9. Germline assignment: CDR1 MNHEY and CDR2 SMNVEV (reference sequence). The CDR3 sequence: CASSIIGTSGINEQFF. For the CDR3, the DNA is TGTGCCAGCAGTATCATTGGGACTAGCGGTATCAATGAGCAGTTCTTC.

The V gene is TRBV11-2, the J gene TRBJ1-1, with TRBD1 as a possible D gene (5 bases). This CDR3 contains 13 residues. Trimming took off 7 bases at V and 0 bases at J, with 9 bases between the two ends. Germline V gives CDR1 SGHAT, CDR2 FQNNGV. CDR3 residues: CASIMGLNTEAFF. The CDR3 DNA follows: TGTGCCAGCATCATGGGACTGAACACTGAAGCTTTCTTT.

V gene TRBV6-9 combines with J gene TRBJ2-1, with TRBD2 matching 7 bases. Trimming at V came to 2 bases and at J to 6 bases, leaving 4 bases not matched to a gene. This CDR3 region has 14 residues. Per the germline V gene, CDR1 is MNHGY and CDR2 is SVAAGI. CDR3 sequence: CASSYTGTTNEQFF. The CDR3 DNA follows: TGTGCCAGCAGTTATACCGGGACTACCAATGAGCAGTTCTTC.

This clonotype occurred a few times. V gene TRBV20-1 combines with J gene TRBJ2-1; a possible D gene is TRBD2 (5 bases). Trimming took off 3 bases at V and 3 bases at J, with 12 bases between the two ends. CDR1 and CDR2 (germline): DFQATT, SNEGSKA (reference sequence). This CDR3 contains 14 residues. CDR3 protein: CSASDHRDYNEQFF. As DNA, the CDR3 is TGCAGTGCTAGTGATCACCGGGACTACAATGAGCAGTTCTTC.

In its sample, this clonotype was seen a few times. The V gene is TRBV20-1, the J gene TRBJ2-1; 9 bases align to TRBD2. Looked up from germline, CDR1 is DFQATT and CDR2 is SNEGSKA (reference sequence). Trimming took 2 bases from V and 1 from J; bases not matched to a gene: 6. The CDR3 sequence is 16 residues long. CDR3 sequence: CSARTLAGESYNEQFF. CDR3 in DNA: TGCAGTGCTAGAACCTTAGCGGGGGAATCCTACAATGAGCAGTTCTTC.

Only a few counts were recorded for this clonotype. DNA of the CDR3: TGTGCCAGCAGTCCTCGCCCGGGACTCATCTACGAGCAGTACTTC. Protein: CASSPRPGLIYEQYF. The V call is TRBV6-1, the J call TRBJ2-7; a weak D match, TRBD2 (6 bases). This CDR3 spans 15 amino acids. With 5 bases removed from V and 3 bases from J, the gap between germline ends came to 17 bases. Germline V gives CDR1 MNHNS, CDR2 SASEGT.

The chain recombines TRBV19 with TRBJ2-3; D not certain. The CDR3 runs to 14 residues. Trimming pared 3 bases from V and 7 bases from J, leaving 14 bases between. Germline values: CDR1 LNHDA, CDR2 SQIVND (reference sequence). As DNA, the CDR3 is TGTGCCAGTAGTATGAGCCCTGCAACATATACGCAGTATTTT. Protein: CASSMSPATYTQYF.